This T cell receptor (beta chain) emerged from a study of blood T cell repertoires in COVID-19. Study-level background: There were acute and convalescent COVID-19 samples, and they came from the United States, Italy and Spain. The analysed material was cDNA or gDNA that came from T cells, B-cell-depleted T cells, or PBMCs.

This CDR3 is 14 amino acids long. As processed by the authors: From reference gene primer amplification, estimates of nucleated cell counts were derived. Data came from immunoSEQ multiplex PCR; TCRdb stores just in-frame clones and leaves some out. V and J calls and clone size are copied from that table; D and trimming were computed from the DNA. The data contain 150,000 to 200,000 clones, about 82% of them singletons. This chain uses TRBV21-1 with TRBJ1-4; no DNA check was done on the table's D call, TRBD1. TRBV21-1 has pseudogene status. This TCR came from a man between 45 and 60 years old with active or convalescent COVID-19. The sequenced material came from peripheral blood. The CDR3 DNA reads TGTGCCAGCAACGCAGGGGGCGGACGAGAAAAACTGTTTTTT. Protein sequence: CASNAGGGREKLFF.